Below are 7 T cell receptor beta chains sequenced from a single sample in a study of T-cell reconstitution after alpha-beta-depleted transplantation in children. Researchers prepared the TCRbeta library using unique molecular identifiers, the study reports. Each CDR3 protein gets one entry after TCRdb re-called the PCR reads with MiXCR. The sample yields roughly 300,000 distinct CDR3 sequences, around 10% seen once. The source material was peripheral blood, sampled 180 days after TCRalphabeta/CD19-depleted stem cell transplant. These receptors all come from a male patient between 2 and 9 years old who had a stem cell transplant for chronic granulomatous disease, so the T cells may come from the graft donor.

This clonotype was detected only a few times. This chain links TRBV7-9 with TRBJ1-2; D is unresolved. The V gene's germline CDR1 is SEHNR and CDR2 FQNEAQ (reference sequence). V was trimmed by 0 bases and J by 0 bases, leaving 8 bases between them. This CDR3 spans 15 amino acids. The CDR3 loop reads CASSLAGKANYGYTF. CDR3 nucleotides: TGTGCCAGCAGCTTAGCAGGGAAAGCTAACTATGGCTACACCTTC.

This clonotype was observed many times. DNA of the CDR3: TGCGCCAGCAGCTTACGCGTAGCGGGAGTTACCGGGGAGCTGTTTTTT. Translating gives CASSLRVAGVTGELFF. This chain links TRBV5-1 with TRBJ2-2, with 9 bases fitting TRBD2. Germline V gene sequence: CDR1 SGHRS, CDR2 YFSETQ. J was trimmed by 5 bases and V by 2 bases; bases with no gene match: 7. The CDR3 contains 16 residues.

This clonotype was seen at least ten times. CDR3 sequence reads: CASSLAASERQYF. The CDR3 bases are TGCGCCAGCAGCTTGGCGGCTAGCGAGCGGCAGTACTTC. The chain employs TRBV5-1 and TRBJ2-7, with D possibly matching TRBD2 (6 bases). Germline CDR1 and CDR2: SGHRS and YFSETQ. The V gene lost 0 bases and the J gene lost 9 bases, with 13 bases spanning the gap. The CDR3 contains 13 residues. The whole variable domain, remainder taken from reference TRBV5-1 and TRBJ2-7, is KAGVTQTPRYLIKTRGQQVTLSCSPISGHRSVSWYQQTPGQGLQFLFEYFSETQRNKGNFPGRFSGRQFSNSRSEMNVSTLELGDSALYLCASSLAASERQYFGPGTRLTVT.

This clonotype was counted ten times or more. This rearrangement joins TRBV20-1 to TRBJ1-2; 7 positions agree with TRBD1. Germline assignment: CDR1 DFQATT and CDR2 SNEGSKA (reference sequence). The CDR3 is 15 amino acids. V dropped 0 bases and J dropped 7; count of bases not matched to a gene: 11. The CDR3: CSARECWEDRCGYTF. The CDR3 DNA reads as TGCAGTGCTAGAGAGTGTTGGGAGGACAGGTGTGGCTACACCTTC.

This clonotype was counted many times. This chain connects TRBV28 to TRBJ1-5; TRBD1 matches at 7 bases. V trimming: 2 bases; J trimming: 9 bases; junction bases outside the gene matches: 13. Germline CDR1 MDHEN, CDR2 SYDVKM. The CDR3 extends over 16 amino acids. CDR3 loop: CASSLGGQISVSPQHF. The DNA for the CDR3 is TGTGCCAGCAGTTTAGGGGGACAGATTAGCGTTTCGCCCCAGCATTTT.

This clonotype showed up just a few times. The chain combines TRBV9 with TRBJ2-3; D not resolved. V lost 3 bases and J 8 bases, leaving 16 bases between the germline ends. The CDR3 totals 14 residues. CDR1 is SGDLS, CDR2 YYNGEE, per germline. The CDR3 reads CASSEQPTRFTQYF. The CDR3 nucleotides read TGTGCCAGCAGCGAACAACCGACGAGGTTTACGCAGTATTTT.

This clonotype was detected ten times or more. The chain has TRBV27 and TRBJ1-6; no firm D call. CDR3 size: 16 residues. CDR1 and CDR2 from the germline V gene are MNHEY and SMNVEV (reference sequence). V lost 0 bases to trimming and J lost 3 bases, with 9 bases between them. The CDR3 reads CASSLSPVFYNSPLHF. As DNA, the CDR3 is TGTGCCAGCAGTTTATCTCCAGTTTTCTATAATTCACCCCTCCACTTT.